This is a list of T cell receptor beta chains from one sample in a study of cytomegalovirus exposure and HLA in healthy donors. TCRdb's copy holds only in-frame clones and misses some; the assay was immunoSEQ multiplex PCR. The data hold under 200,000 clones, with approximately 81% observed a single time. Sequenced input: PBMCs. Receptors originate from a young woman in good health and CMV-seropositive. The CDR3 runs from the conserved cysteine through the conserved F or W. D genes are given only for firm matches. Not all rows give a size; the values are once, few, many and, for expanded clones, a class.

>NA|TRBJ1-1|NA|TRBV10-3
CAISIGADTEAFF
TGTGCCATCAGCATAGGGGCGGACACTGAAGCTTTCTTT
>NA|TRBJ1-1|NA|TRBV4-3
CASSQDYEGNRADTEAFF
TGCGCCAGCAGCCAAGATTACGAGGGAAACAGGGCGGACACTGAAGCTTTCTTT
>NA|TRBJ2-3|NA|TRBV9
CASSANRERHELLATDTQYF
TGTGCCAGCAGCGCCAACAGGGAACGTCATGAACTCCTGGCCACAGATACGCAGTATTTT
>NA|TRBJ2-7|NA|TRBV11-2
CASSKQGLEQYF
TGTGCCAGCAGCAAGCAGGGTCTGGAGCAGTACTTC
>TRBD2|TRBJ2-3|NA|TRBV10-3
CAISVSGVTDTQYF
TGTGCCATCAGTGTAAGCGGGGTAACAGATACGCAGTATTTT
>NA|TRBJ1-1|few|TRBV7-3
CASSLRTDTEAFF
TGTGCCAGCAGCTTACGCACGGACACTGAAGCTTTCTTT
>TRBD2|TRBJ2-5|NA|TRBV7-2
CASSLGLTSGVGETQYF
TGTGCCAGCAGCTTAGGCCTGACTAGCGGGGTGGGTGAGACCCAGTACTTC
>TRBD2|TRBJ2-3|once|TRBV4-1
CASRKGLASTDTQYF
TGCGCCAGCAGGAAAGGACTAGCCAGCACAGATACGCAGTATTTT
>TRBD2|TRBJ2-5|NA|TRBV6-6
CASSDPPGGETQYF
TGTGCCAGCAGTGACCCCCCGGGGGGAGAGACCCAGTACTTC
>NA|TRBJ2-5|NA|TRBV27
CASSSLTGSGETQYF
TGTGCCAGCAGTTCCCTGACAGGCTCCGGGGAGACCCAGTACTTC
>TRBD1|TRBJ2-5|once|TRBV5-1
CASSLGGGRIGETQYF
TGCGCCAGCAGCTTGGGAGGGGGCCGAATCGGGGAGACCCAGTACTTC
>TRBD2|TRBJ2-1|NA|TRBV30
CAWSKAGALHNEQFF
TGTGCCTGGTCAAAAGCGGGGGCATTACACAATGAGCAGTTCTTC
>NA|TRBJ2-5|NA|TRBV18
CASSIQESKRTQYF
TGTGCCAGCTCGATCCAGGAAAGCAAGAGAACCCAGTACTTC
>NA|TRBJ1-2|NA|TRBV7-9
CASSLGPSRGDLNYGYTF
TGTGCCAGCAGCTTAGGCCCCAGTAGGGGTGACTTAAACTATGGCTACACCTTC
>NA|TRBJ2-7|NA|TRBV5-1
CASSLALGVYEQYF
TGCGCCAGCAGCTTGGCTCTAGGGGTTTACGAGCAGTACTTC
>NA|TRBJ2-7|NA|TRBV30
CAWTRGPVYEQYF
TGTGCCTGGACTAGGGGTCCGGTCTACGAGCAGTACTTC
>TRBD2|TRBJ2-1|NA|TRBV7-2
CASSLRLAGGRDNEQFF
TGTGCCAGCAGCTTAAGACTAGCGGGGGGGCGGGACAATGAGCAGTTCTTC
>NA|TRBJ2-1|NA|TRBV6-4
CASSDSASSYNEQFF
TGTGCCAGCAGTGACTCTGCGAGCTCCTACAATGAGCAGTTCTTC
>TRBD1|TRBJ1-1|NA|TRBV7-8
CASSQTGRDTEAFF
TGTGCCAGCAGCCAGACAGGGAGAGACACTGAAGCTTTCTTT
>NA|TRBJ2-3|few|TRBV7-8
CASSPRAGSTDTQYF
TGTGCCAGCAGCCCCCGAGCAGGAAGCACAGATACGCAGTATTTT
>NA|TRBJ2-1|NA|TRBV7-9
CASSLGRRVGRGVSEQFF
TGTGCCAGCAGCTTAGGGCGGCGGGTAGGCAGGGGAGTTAGTGAGCAGTTCTTC
>NA|TRBJ1-2|NA|TRBV25-1
CASSATGSGYTF
TGTGCCAGCAGTGCAACAGGGTCTGGCTACACCTTC
>NA|TRBJ1-5|few|TRBV28
CASSPYQSPEGNQPQHF
TGTGCCAGCAGTCCCTACCAGAGCCCCGAGGGCAATCAGCCCCAGCATTTT
>NA|TRBJ1-1|once|TRBV5-1
CASSLEGVAEAFF
TGCGCCAGCAGCTTGGAAGGGGTGGCTGAAGCTTTCTTT
>NA|TRBJ2-2|NA|TRBV7-2
CASRTQGNTGELFF
TGTGCCAGCAGGACACAGGGGAACACCGGGGAGCTGTTTTTT
>TRBD2|TRBJ2-1|few|TRBV7-3
CASSLSAGGNEQFF
TGTGCCAGCAGCTTATCGGCGGGGGGGAATGAGCAGTTCTTC
>NA|TRBJ1-5|NA|TRBV6-1
CASSETGFQPQHF
TGTGCCAGCAGTGAAACAGGGTTTCAGCCCCAGCATTTT
>TRBD1|TRBJ1-1|few|TRBV7-9
CASSLRTGENTEAFF
TGTGCCAGCAGCCTCCGGACAGGGGAGAACACTGAAGCTTTCTTT
>TRBD2|TRBJ2-2|NA|TRBV6-5
CASSYSSGGGNGELFF
TGTGCCAGCAGTTACTCAAGCGGGGGGGGGAACGGGGAGCTGTTTTTT
>TRBD2|TRBJ2-5|NA|TRBV7-6
CASSLGSGGAQETQYF
TGTGCCAGCAGCTTAGGGTCCGGGGGGGCCCAAGAGACCCAGTACTTC
>TRBD1|TRBJ1-6|NA|TRBV23-1
CASSQVYRGTYNSPLHF
TGCGCCAGCAGTCAGGTTTACAGGGGAACCTATAATTCACCCCTCCACTTT
>NA|TRBJ2-3|NA|TRBV4-2
CASSLSRRRDTQYF
TGTGCCAGCAGCCTCAGCAGGAGGCGGGATACGCAGTATTTT
>NA|TRBJ1-1|NA|TRBV29-1
CSVALQANTEAFF
TGCAGCGTTGCTTTGCAGGCGAACACTGAAGCTTTCTTT
>TRBD2|TRBJ2-1|NA|TRBV6-5
CASNPGGGPYNEQFF
TGTGCCAGCAATCCAGGCGGGGGTCCGTACAATGAGCAGTTCTTC
>NA|TRBJ2-5|NA|TRBV6-5
CASSYRDTQETQYF
TGTGCCAGCAGTTACCGGGACACCCAAGAGACCCAGTACTTC
>TRBD2|TRBJ2-5|NA|TRBV11-2
CASTPTSRETQYF
TGTGCCAGCACCCCGACTAGCCGAGAGACCCAGTACTTC